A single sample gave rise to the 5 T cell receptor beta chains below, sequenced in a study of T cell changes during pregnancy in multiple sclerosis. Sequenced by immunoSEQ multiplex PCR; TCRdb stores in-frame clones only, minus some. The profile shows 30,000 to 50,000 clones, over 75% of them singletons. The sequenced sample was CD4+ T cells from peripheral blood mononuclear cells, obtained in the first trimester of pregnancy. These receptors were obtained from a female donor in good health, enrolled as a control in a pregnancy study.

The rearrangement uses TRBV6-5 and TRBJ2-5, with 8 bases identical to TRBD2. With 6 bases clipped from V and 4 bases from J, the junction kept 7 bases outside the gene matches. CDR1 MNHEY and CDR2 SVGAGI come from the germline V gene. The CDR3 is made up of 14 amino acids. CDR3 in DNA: TGTGCCAGCAGACTGGTCGGGGGGGGAGAGACCCAGTACTTC. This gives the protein CASRLVGGGETQYF.

CDR3 residues: CASGLAGGDTQYF. CDR3 sequence (DNA): TGTGCTAGTGGTTTGGCGGGCGGGGATACGCAGTATTTT. The chain links TRBV12-5 to TRBJ2-3; tentative D call: TRBD2 (5 bases). Trimming shortened V by 1 base and J by 6 bases, and 8 bases separated the two germline ends. Germline assignment: CDR1 LGHNT and CDR2 FRNRAP. The CDR3 spans 13 residues.

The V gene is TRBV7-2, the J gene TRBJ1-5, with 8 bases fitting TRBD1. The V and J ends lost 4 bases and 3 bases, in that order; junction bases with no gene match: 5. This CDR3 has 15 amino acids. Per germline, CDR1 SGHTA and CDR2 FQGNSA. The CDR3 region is CASSSSGGINQPQHF. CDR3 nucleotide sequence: TGTGCCAGCAGCTCGTCAGGGGGCATCAATCAGCCCCAGCATTTT.

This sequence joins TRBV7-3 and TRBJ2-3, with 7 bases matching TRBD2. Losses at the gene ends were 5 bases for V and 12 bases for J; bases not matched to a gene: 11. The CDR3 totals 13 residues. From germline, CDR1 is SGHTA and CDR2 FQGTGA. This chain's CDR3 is CASSPSTGGYQYF. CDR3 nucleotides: TGTGCCAGCAGCCCATCCACCGGGGGGTACCAGTATTTT.

CDR3 coding DNA: TGTGCCAGCAGCCACCCACAGGGGGGAGAGACCCAGTACTTC. Translating gives CASSHPQGGETQYF. The chain employs TRBV7-9 and TRBJ2-5; 8 bases fit TRBD1. Germline lookup yields CDR1 SEHNR and CDR2 FQNEAQ (reference sequence). This CDR3 contains 14 residues. V was pared by 5 bases and J by 4 bases, with 6 bases of the junction left unmatched.